The 5 T cell receptor beta chains below come from one sample, sequenced in a study of shared clonotypes between healthy human individuals. Profiling relied on immunoSEQ multiplex PCR, and the TCRdb table lists in-frame clones only, not all of them. The table includes 2 million or so clones, 90% to 95% detected once. The specimen sequenced was naive CD4+ T cells sorted from blood. The subset: CD45RA+ positively selected. The source is a man between 18 and 29 years old in good health.

The chain uses TRBV7-9 and TRBJ2-5; D is possibly TRBD1 (5 bases). Germline lookup yields CDR1 SEHNR and CDR2 FQNEAQ (reference sequence). V gave up 5 bases and J gave up 2 bases, with 21 bases separating them. The CDR3 covers 17 residues. CDR3 DNA: TGTGCCAGCAGCCGAGATTCCAGGGTGATTTCGCAAGAGACCCAGTACTTC. This codes for CASSRDSRVISQETQYF. The entire variable domain, with the rest obtained from reference TRBV7-9 and TRBJ2-5, is as follows: DTGVSQNPRHKITKRGQNVTFRCDPISEHNRLYWYRQTLGQGPEFLTYFQNEAQLEKSRLLSDRFSAERPKGSFSTLEIQRTEQGDSAMYLCASSRDSRVISQETQYFGPGTRLLVL.

Concerning this clone: Other DNA sequences in the same sample also yield this CDR3. This rearrangement joins TRBV5-4 to TRBJ2-5; 7 bases are a match to TRBD1. Germline V CDR1 and CDR2: SGHNT, YYREEE (reference sequence). V shed 4 bases and J 2 bases; nucleotides not matched to a gene: 14. The CDR3 extends over 17 amino acids. The CDR3 region has the DNA TGTGCCAGCAGCACCGTATGGACAGGCACACCACAAGAGACCCAGTACTTC. This codes for CASSTVWTGTPQETQYF. Full variable domain (outside the CDR3, taken from reference TRBV5-4 and TRBJ2-5): ETGVTQSPTHLIKTRGQQVTLRCSSQSGHNTVSWYQQALGQGPQFIFQYYREEENGRGNFPPRFSGLQFPNYSSELNVNALELDDSALYLCASSTVWTGTPQETQYFGPGTRLLVL.

The chain employs TRBV6-1 and TRBJ1-2; TRBD1 matches 10 bases. CDR3 length: 13 residues. Trimming at V came to 6 bases and at J to 8 bases, leaving 6 bases not matched to a gene. Germline CDR1 is MNHNS and CDR2 is SASEGT. The CDR3 nucleotides are TGTGCCAGCAGCCTGGGACAGGGGAGAGGCTACACCTTC. Translation gives CASSLGQGRGYTF.

The genes are TRBV4-1 and TRBJ1-5; D is undetermined. V gave up 0 bases and J gave up 7 bases, with 16 bases separating them. This CDR3 is built from 16 residues. Germline V lookup: CDR1 MGHRA, CDR2 YSYEKL. CDR3: CASSQDNWQERQPQHF. CDR3 DNA sequence: TGCGCCAGCAGCCAAGATAACTGGCAAGAGCGACAGCCCCAGCATTTT.

The chain carries TRBV4-1 and TRBJ1-4; weak D call: TRBD1 (5 bases). In germline, CDR1 is MGHRA, CDR2 YSYEKL. The V end lost 0 bases, the J end lost 5 bases, and 13 bases lay between the germline ends. CDR3 length: 16 residues. The DNA of the CDR3 is TGCGCCAGCAGCCAAGAGGGGACCTACTCGAATGAAAAACTGTTTTTT. Translating it yields CASSQEGTYSNEKLFF.